Listed below are T cell receptor beta chains from one sample, sequenced in a study of shared clonotypes between healthy human individuals. Measured with immunoSEQ multiplex PCR; TCRdb has only the in-frame clones, and not every one. This table holds about 700,000 clones, roughly nine tenths found once. The sample was naive CD8+ T cells sorted from blood. All receptors come from a man in his thirties or forties in good health. The CDR3 runs from the conserved cysteine through the conserved F or W. Each record gives: CDR3 protein, clone size, J gene, V gene. Size is stated for part of the rows, as once, few or many counts, or as a class when the clone is expanded.

CDR3 protein: CASSFWGTGANVLTF; clone size: .; J gene: TRBJ2-6; V gene: TRBV7-6
CDR3 protein: CAIGDRNTEAFF; clone size: .; J gene: TRBJ1-1; V gene: TRBV10-3
CDR3 protein: CASSLEWLAPEQYF; clone size: .; J gene: TRBJ2-7; V gene: TRBV5-1
CDR3 protein: CASSRDRGREPQHF; clone size: .; J gene: TRBJ1-5; V gene: TRBV6-5
CDR3 protein: CASSDRDRSSYEQYF; clone size: once; J gene: TRBJ2-7; V gene: TRBV28
CDR3 protein: CASSASGGASDEQFF; clone size: .; J gene: TRBJ2-1; V gene: TRBV9
CDR3 protein: CASRELAVNEQFF; clone size: .; J gene: TRBJ2-1; V gene: TRBV2
CDR3 protein: CASSLYGGVIEAQYNEQFF; clone size: .; J gene: TRBJ2-1; V gene: TRBV27
CDR3 protein: CASSQSGTGVSGELFF; clone size: .; J gene: TRBJ2-2; V gene: TRBV4-1
CDR3 protein: CASSEGTSYTYEQYF; clone size: .; J gene: TRBJ2-7; V gene: TRBV2
CDR3 protein: CASSARQGMRPNTGELFF; clone size: .; J gene: TRBJ2-2; V gene: TRBV4-3
CDR3 protein: CASSLVGYEQYF; clone size: .; J gene: TRBJ2-7; V gene: TRBV5-6
CDR3 protein: CASSLQGGYTQYF; clone size: .; J gene: TRBJ2-3; V gene: TRBV25-1
CDR3 protein: CASSLRTGGNTGELFF; clone size: once; J gene: TRBJ2-2; V gene: TRBV7-6
CDR3 protein: CASSPVSGTEQFF; clone size: .; J gene: TRBJ2-1; V gene: TRBV6-5
CDR3 protein: CSVETSGGEQYF; clone size: .; J gene: TRBJ2-7; V gene: TRBV29-1
CDR3 protein: CAIKPGLAGETNEEQFF; clone size: .; J gene: TRBJ2-1; V gene: TRBV10-3
CDR3 protein: CASSNFGDEQYF; clone size: .; J gene: TRBJ2-7; V gene: TRBV27
CDR3 protein: CASSERDRRYTEAFF; clone size: .; J gene: TRBJ1-1; V gene: TRBV10-2
CDR3 protein: CASRGQGVATNEKLFF; clone size: .; J gene: TRBJ1-4; V gene: TRBV19
CDR3 protein: CASSVISGGGSNQPQHF; clone size: .; J gene: TRBJ1-5; V gene: TRBV27
CDR3 protein: CASSLGAGVGDTQYF; clone size: .; J gene: TRBJ2-3; V gene: TRBV7-2
CDR3 protein: CASSPGPGAGSPLYEQYF; clone size: .; J gene: TRBJ2-7; V gene: TRBV4-1
CDR3 protein: CASSLEAHSSYNEQFF; clone size: .; J gene: TRBJ2-1; V gene: TRBV5-1
CDR3 protein: CASSRLAVPNTGELFF; clone size: .; J gene: TRBJ2-2; V gene: TRBV7-3
CDR3 protein: CASSPPYSTDTQYF; clone size: .; J gene: TRBJ2-3; V gene: TRBV27
CDR3 protein: CASSLEGGSNSPLHF; clone size: .; J gene: TRBJ1-6; V gene: TRBV7-6